These 5 T cell receptor beta chains were sequenced from one sample in a study of blood T cells in healthy people across ages (dated by TCRdb to about 2015). The library was obtained by 5' RACE. Sequencing instrument: Illumina HiSeq 2500. A second 7 to 11 cycle PCR used a sample-barcoded 5' primer and a J-beta primer mix. TCRdb took the public reads, trimmed them with fastp at Q25, ran MiXCR for clone calling and kept in-frame beta chains. Entries that share a CDR3 protein sequence are merged under the most common genes and DNA. The sample includes roughly 800,000 distinct CDR3 sequences, with roughly 53% observed a single time. The ten biggest clones cover approximately 41% of the sample. Input material: blood. The receptors shown here come from a man older than 75 in good health.

The chain combines TRBV2 with TRBJ2-7, with 9 bases matching TRBD2. The V and J ends lost 3 bases and 6 bases, in that order; junction bases with no gene match: 6. Germline V CDR1 and CDR2: SNHLY, FYNNEI. This CDR3 is 14 amino acids long. In DNA, the CDR3 is TGTGCCAGCAGTGAGATAGCGGGAGCTGCCGAGCAGTACTTC. This codes for CASSEIAGAAEQYF.

J is TRBJ2-5 and V is TRBV7-6, with 15 bases fitting TRBD2. Looked up from germline, CDR1 is SGHVS and CDR2 is FNYEAQ. Unmatched junction bases numbered 7, after V lost 3 bases and J lost 5 bases. The CDR3 contains 17 residues. The CDR3 protein is CASSLRTSGRGSETQYF. CDR3 bases: TGTGCCAGCAGCTTGAGGACTAGCGGGAGGGGATCGGAGACCCAGTACTTC.

The V and J genes are TRBV20-1 and TRBJ2-1; 7 bases are a match to TRBD2. The CDR3 totals 16 residues. J gave up 0 bases and V 4 bases, and 9 bases lay outside the gene matches. Germline V lookup: CDR1 DFQATT, CDR2 SNEGSKA (reference sequence). The CDR3 sequence is CSATSGASSSYNEQFF. The CDR3 DNA reads as TGCAGTGCTACCAGCGGGGCTAGCAGCTCCTACAATGAGCAGTTCTTC.

This clonotype was detected a few times. The chain joins TRBV10-3 to TRBJ2-3; D perhaps matches TRBD1 (5 bases). This CDR3 contains 13 residues. CDR1 is ENHRY and CDR2 is SYGVKD in the germline V gene. The ends were cut back, 6 bases at V and 1 base at J, with 8 bases in the middle. CDR3 residues: CAIREGGTDTQYF. The CDR3 bases are TGTGCCATCAGGGAAGGGGGCACAGATACGCAGTATTTT.

V and J are TRBV29-1 and TRBJ1-2; 8 bases match TRBD1. CDR3 length equals 14 residues. V gave up 3 bases and J gave up 2 bases; unmatched junction bases: 5. Germline CDR1 reads SQVTM; CDR2 reads ANQGSEA. The CDR3 nucleotides read TGCAGCGTTGAGAGGACAGGGAAGAACTATGGCTACACCTTC. Amino acid sequence: CSVERTGKNYGYTF. The variable domain in full, with the rest retrieved from reference TRBV29-1 and TRBJ1-2, is SAVISQKPSRDICQRGTSLTIQCQVDSQVTMMFWYRQQPGQSLTLIATANQGSEATYESGFVIDKFPISRPNLTFSTLTVSNMSPEDSSIYLCSVERTGKNYGYTFGSGTRLTVV.